This TCR beta chain was sequenced in a study of T-cell reconstitution after alpha-beta-depleted transplantation in children. This clonotype was detected a few times. During its preparation, the TCRbeta library received unique molecular identifiers. Using its own MiXCR run on the PCR reads, TCRdb lists one record per CDR3 protein. The sample consists of 750,000 to 950,000 distinct CDR3 sequences, less than 20% of them appearing once. V gave up 6 bases and J gave up 2 bases, with 14 bases separating them. This CDR3 spans 16 amino acids. This receptor was obtained from a male patient under 18 who had a stem cell transplant for acute lymphoblastic leukemia, so the T cells may come from the graft donor. The chain has TRBV12-3 or TRBV12-4 and TRBJ2-6; D gene ambiguous. Sequencing used PBMCs, mostly from graft donor cells, obtained 360 days after TCRalphabeta/CD19-depleted stem cell transplant. The CDR3 DNA sequence: TGTGCCAGCAGAGATACACTGTTTACTGGGGCCAACGTCCTGACTTTC. This encodes CASRDTLFTGANVLTF.